This TCR beta chain came from a study of shared clonotypes between healthy human individuals (dated by TCRdb to 2020 to 2021). Looking at the study overall: A couple of women and three men aged 18 to 49 years were included in the cohort. The study deeply sequenced blood TCR repertoires of about 5 healthy adults to estimate repertoire size and the extent of clonotype sharing between individuals. To increase sequencing depth and limit assay-specific biases, different laboratories used diverse techniques to prepare libraries and sequence TCR repertoires. Between about 0.94 and 8.9 billion PBMCs per donor were obtained by leukapheresis. For each donor, CD4 naive and CD4 memory were each given three plates, CD8 naive was given two plates, and CD8 memory was given one plate. The investigation overall reported the following: Sampling was restricted to blood, and TCR repertoires in tissue are likely to differ from TCR repertoires in blood. Approximately 5% of naive CD4, 3.5% of naive CD8, 2.3% of memory CD4, and more than 0.35% of memory CD8 clonotypes were shared across several donors. Naive subsets generally had larger estimated clonotype richness than memory subsets. Pairwise subsampling indicated that sequencing depth was expected to affect the degree of clonotype sharing among donors. Even with the large sequencing depth, rarefaction of the sorted-subset datasets indicated that sequencing was incomplete. The small number of donors limited the genetic and exposure-history diversity represented. Clonotypes shared by all four sorted-subset donors showed higher generation probabilities than non-shared clonotypes.

Healthy HIV-negative adults with no recently reported acute infections or vaccinations were included as donors. Every donor was a Caucasian adult residing in Nashville, Tennessee, USA. CD4+ T cells were enriched by magnetic negative selection, after which naive cells were positively selected on CD45RA and the negative fraction was taken as the memory subset. Blood was obtained by leukapheresis, after which PBMCs were separated by Ficoll-Histopaque density gradient centrifugation and cryopreserved in liquid nitrogen vapor phase. Analytical flow cytometry was used to check the purity and quantity of every magnetically sorted T cell population. From each sorted fraction, genomic DNA was isolated and quantified by UV absorbance on a Nanodrop 2000c. Using the deep immunoSEQ assay, TCR CDR3 regions were amplified from genomic DNA by multiplex PCR. Extracted genomic DNA from each cell subset was spread evenly across all wells of several immunoSEQ 96-well plates, with each plate serving as a replicate. For sorted subsets, about 210 ng of genomic DNA, equivalent to roughly 30,000 T cell genomes, went into each replicate PCR. Purified libraries were measured with a Qubit 3.0 fluorometer, size-checked on a Bioanalyzer 2100, and measured again with the KAPA Library Quantification kit. Every immunoSEQ 96-well plate was sequenced on a separate single-read 150-cycle Illumina NextSeq 550 flow cell. The paper's processing steps were these. Because only junctional sequences without quality scores were contained in the immunoSEQ output, filtering matching that applied to full-length reads could not be performed. Sequences were annotated with PyIR, a Python wrapper for IgBLAST v1.9, using IMGT germline references to assign V/J genes and CDR3. Reads were filtered out if the reads had weak V/J assignments (E-value above 1e-6), no CDR3, stop codons, out-of-frame junctions, or ambiguous translated residues. V3J clonotypes were defined as sequences sharing an identical inferred V gene, J gene, and CDR3 amino acid sequence. The percentage overlap between two repertoires was calculated by dividing the number of shared unique clonotypes by the size of the smaller repertoire. Repertoire richness was assessed with RTK rarefaction, the Chao1 estimator, and Recon v2.1 estimates of unobserved clonotypes. Generation probabilities were computed with OLGA for all TCRbeta clonotypes obtained by the gDNA method from several donors. TCRdb holds this immuneACCESS table with in-frame rearrangements only. Some clones are missing; in checked studies, unresolved V genes explain under half, and the rest has no known cause. The V and J calls and clone size were taken over from that table, and D and trimming were inferred from the DNA. This sample holds about 2.4 million clones; 93% were observed only once. Together, the top ten hold 0.35% to 0.45% of the sample.

A remark on this clone: The antigen it recognizes is unknown. Base qualities are missing; no much larger clone stands one base away.

In the germline V gene, CDR1 corresponds to SGHRS and CDR2 to YFSETQ. V was cut back by 0 bases and J by 7 bases, leaving a gap of 10 bases between them. The cysteine opens and the phenylalanine closes a CDR3 of 13 amino acids. Just the 39-base CDR3 DNA is kept, in frame starting at base 1. The TCR sequence derives from a man aged 18-30 years in good health. Some clones in this sample may be carry-over from other donors' samples. The sequenced sample was naive CD4+ T cells from PBMCs. Read against the paper, the sample's cell subset or site label means: CD45RA+ positively selected. The sequence joins TRBV5-1 to TRBJ1-1; TRBD1 is perhaps the D gene, given 5 matching bases. The DNA sequence is given as TGCGCCAGCAGCTTGGCTCAGGGTCGTGAAGCTTTCTTT. Translated, this gives CASSLAQGREAFF.